This record concerns one T cell receptor (beta chain) sequence. This specimen comes from a study of blood T cell repertoires in COVID-19. Study overall: Whether acute or convalescent, the COVID-19 samples came from the United States, Italy and Spain.

Clones were sequenced by immunoSEQ multiplex PCR, and TCRdb holds only the in-frame ones, with some missing. The sample carries about half a million clones, 70% to 90% recorded once. This TCR derives from a human donor in a cohort sampled during active COVID-19. Material: peripheral blood.

CDR3: CASSQDIPDNGYF. In DNA form, the CDR3 reads TGCGCCAGCAGCCAAGACATTCCGGACAACGGGTATTTT. V and J are TRBV4-1 and TRBJ2-3, with a tentative D call TRBD1 (5 bases). Germline V gene lookup returns CDR1 MGHRA and CDR2 YSYEKL. The CDR3 has 13 amino acids. The V and J ends lost 0 bases and 14 bases respectively, with 15 bases between them.